These 28 T cell receptor beta chains share one sample of origin, sequenced in a study of T cells after yellow fever vaccination (dated by TCRdb to about 2019). The treatment or condition label, read with the paper, signifies: live attenuated yellow fever vaccine strain. Libraries were made using 5' RACE. The instrument was an Illumina HiSeq 2500. Through fastp at Q25 and MiXCR, TCRdb rebuilt clones from the public reads, retaining in-frame beta chains. Each CDR3 protein appears once, grouped with its most common genes and DNA. For this sample the table gives approximately 610,000 distinct CDR3 sequences, of which less than 20% were detected only once. 15% to 20% of the sample rests with the top ten. The specimen comprised PBMCs, sampled around 5 days after the first yellow fever vaccination. All receptors derive from a man between 18 and 35 years old who received the YFV17D yellow fever vaccine.

This chain joins TRBV20-1 and TRBJ1-2, with D tentatively TRBD1 (5 bases). Germline V gene lookup returns CDR1 DFQATT and CDR2 SNEGSKA (reference sequence). V gave up 0 bases and J gave up 8 bases, with 10 bases separating them. This CDR3 has 12 amino acids. CDR3 sequence: CSARDSGLGYTF. In DNA form, the CDR3 reads TGCAGTGCTAGAGATTCGGGACTCGGCTACACCTTC.

The V call is TRBV11-2, the J call TRBJ2-7, with D possibly TRBD2 on 6 matching bases. The CDR3 is 13 amino acids. Trimming left V 11 bases short and J 6 bases short, with 20 bases between. Germline-derived CDR1 and CDR2 are SGHAT and FQNNGV. The CDR3 DNA sequence: TGTGCCGGGAGGACGGCGGAAAGGAGCGAGCAGTACTTC. Its translation is CAGRTAERSEQYF.

Comments on this clonotype: At one end the junction does not follow the germline gene, possibly because of a read error. The CDR3 sequence: CAISYGAYNSPLHF. The CDR3 DNA reads as TGTGCCATCAGCTACGGGGCCTATAATTCACCCCTCCACTTT. The chain carries TRBV4-1 and TRBJ1-6; D unclear. Per the germline V gene, CDR1 is MGHRA and CDR2 is YSYEKL. CDR3 size: 14 residues.

This clonotype appeared a few times. At one boundary the junction diverges from the germline segment, which might be a read error. The rearrangement links TRBV7-6 to TRBJ2-6, with 9 bases matching TRBD1. The CDR3 loop spans 13 amino acids. Germline CDR1 and CDR2: SGHVS and FNYEAQ. The CDR3, as DNA: TGTGCCAGCAGCTTAGGCGGACAGGGGCCCCTCTCTTTC. This encodes CASSLGGQGPLSF.

V usage is TRBV27 and J usage is TRBJ1-1, with 7 bases matching TRBD1. CDR3 length equals 16 residues. The germline V gene has CDR1 MNHEY and CDR2 SMNVEV (reference sequence). V was clipped by 5 bases and J by 0 bases; unmatched bases: 9. CDR3 amino acids: CASSPTWDSLNTEAFF. CDR3 nucleotides: TGTGCCAGCAGTCCCACATGGGACAGTCTGAACACTGAAGCTTTCTTT.

The V gene is TRBV7-2, the J gene TRBJ2-7; maybe TRBD2 (6 bases). V gave up 5 bases and J gave up 4 bases, with 12 bases separating them. CDR3 size: 13 residues. Germline V CDR1 and CDR2: SGHTA, FQGNSA. This chain's CDR3 is CASSASRGYEQYF. DNA for the CDR3: TGTGCCAGCAGCGCAAGTCGGGGGTACGAGCAGTACTTC.

V usage is TRBV6-4 and J usage is TRBJ2-3; 9 nucleotides line up with TRBD2. V was pared by 3 bases and J by 3 bases, with 4 bases of the junction left unmatched. Per the germline V gene, CDR1 is MRHNA and CDR2 is SNTAGT. The CDR3 is 15 amino acids. CDR3 sequence: CASSERGGATDTQYF. The CDR3 DNA follows: TGTGCCAGCAGTGAGCGCGGGGGGGCAACAGATACGCAGTATTTT.

The J gene is TRBJ2-3, the V gene TRBV13; D unclear. This CDR3 comprises 13 residues. Germline CDR1 is PRHDT and CDR2 is FYEKMQ (reference sequence). The V gene lost 5 bases and the J gene lost 4 bases, with 10 bases spanning the gap. CDR3 residues: CASSPRSADTQYF. The CDR3 DNA reads TGTGCCAGCAGCCCCCGTTCCGCAGATACGCAGTATTTT.

The sample holds a few counts of this clonotype. At one of its ends the junction is not consistent with the germline gene, which may arise from a read error. The genes are TRBV28 and TRBJ1-1, with D perhaps TRBD1 (5 bases). The CDR3 covers 13 residues. CDR1 is MDHEN, CDR2 SYDVKM, per germline. CDR3 DNA: TGTGCCAGCAGTTACGGGACGGCTTCTGAGGCTTTCTTT. This translates into CASSYGTASEAFF.

Of note for this clonotype: Since a much larger clone is just one base distant, this may be a read error. V gene TRBV5-1 combines with J gene TRBJ1-4; TRBD1 matches at 10 bases. The germline CDR1 and CDR2 sequences are SGHRS and YFSETQ. CDR3 length: 17 residues. In nucleotides, the CDR3 is TGCGCCAGCAGCATTGCGATAACCGGGACAGGGGAGGAAATACTGTTTTTT. This gives the protein CASSIAITGTGEEILFF.

In this sample, this clonotype turned up many times. This rearrangement joins TRBV12-3 or TRBV12-4 to TRBJ2-3; D not resolved. The CDR3 length is 13 residues. V was trimmed by 1 base and J by 6 bases, leaving 8 bases between them. CDR3 sequence (DNA): TGTGCCAGCAGTTTAGGGCCGGTGGATACGCAGTATTTT. It specifies CASSLGPVDTQYF.

This clonotype was seen just once. The chain is built from TRBV29-1 and TRBJ2-4; D not certain. This CDR3 spans 17 amino acids. V was clipped by 7 bases and J by 0 bases, with 22 bases between them. Looked up from germline, CDR1 is SQVTM and CDR2 is ANQGSEA. This chain's CDR3 is CSAEMGSKTLAKNIQYF. CDR3 coding DNA: TGCAGCGCCGAGATGGGATCAAAGACCCTAGCCAAAAACATTCAGTACTTC.

The chain is built from TRBV28 and TRBJ2-2; D may correspond to TRBD1 or TRBD2 (5 bases each). Germline assignment: CDR1 MDHEN and CDR2 SYDVKM. Trimming took 3 bases from V and 4 from J, leaving 12 bases between them. CDR3 size: 15 residues. CDR3 region: CASSFLGAGTGELFF. The CDR3 DNA reads as TGTGCCAGCAGTTTTCTCGGGGCGGGCACCGGGGAGCTGTTTTTT.

The V and J genes are TRBV19 and TRBJ2-1, with D uncertain. The length of the CDR3 is 14 residues. CDR1 and CDR2 (germline): LNHDA, SQIVND (reference sequence). V gave up 1 base and J gave up 7 bases, with 11 bases separating them. CDR3: CASSIAAAENEQFF. The DNA of the CDR3 is TGTGCCAGTAGTATAGCGGCAGCTGAAAATGAGCAGTTCTTC.

In its sample, this clonotype was seen a few times. This rearrangement joins TRBV5-1 to TRBJ1-6, with D possibly matching TRBD1 (6 bases). The V and J ends lost 0 bases and 8 bases respectively, with 12 bases between them. CDR3 length equals 15 residues. CDR1 and CDR2 (germline): SGHRS, YFSETQ. CDR3 residues: CASSLGDIGDSPLHF. Here the CDR3 DNA reads TGCGCCAGCAGCTTGGGGGACATAGGCGATTCACCCCTCCACTTT.

This clonotype turned up a few times. V gene TRBV11-3 combines with J gene TRBJ2-3; the match to TRBD2 covers 8 bases. CDR1 SGHNT and CDR2 YENEEA come from the germline V gene. J lost 5 bases, V lost 5 bases, and 6 bases had no gene match. This CDR3 region has 14 residues. The chain's CDR3 is CASSLGTSKDTQYF. The CDR3 nucleotides read TGTGCCAGCAGCCTAGGGACTAGTAAAGATACGCAGTATTTT.

A single count supports this clonotype. This chain connects TRBV10-3 to TRBJ1-2; no clear D. The CDR3 is made up of 13 amino acids. The germline CDR1 and CDR2 sequences are ENHRY and SYGVKD. Trimming took off 4 bases at V and 0 bases at J, with 6 bases between the two ends. The CDR3 loop reads CAISVEPNYGYTF. CDR3 sequence (DNA): TGTGCCATCAGTGTCGAGCCTAACTATGGCTACACCTTC.

This clonotype showed up just a few times. This rearrangement joins TRBV6-1 to TRBJ2-1; TRBD1 matches at 9 bases. CDR3 length: 15 residues. V dropped 6 bases and J dropped 13; count of bases not matched to a gene: 16. CDR1 and CDR2 from the germline V gene are MNHNS and SASEGT. The CDR3 region has the DNA TGTGCCAGCAGGCGACGGACAGGGGCCGACGGTGTTCAGTTCTTC. Translated: CASRRRTGADGVQFF.

This clonotype was counted between two and nine times. V is TRBV4-2 and J is TRBJ1-6; 7 bases are shared with TRBD1. J was trimmed by 9 bases and V by 0 bases; bases with no gene match: 2. The length of the CDR3 is 14 residues. Per germline, CDR1 LGHNA and CDR2 YNFKEQ. DNA of the CDR3: TGTGCCAGCAGCCAAGAGTACAGGGGTTCACCCCTCCACTTT. As protein: CASSQEYRGSPLHF.

This clonotype was counted a few times. This chain uses TRBV9 with TRBJ2-5; 16 nucleotides match TRBD2. V gave up 4 bases and J gave up 3 bases; unmatched junction bases: 6. The CDR3 spans 17 residues. Germline CDR1 SGDLS, CDR2 YYNGEE. The CDR3 region has the DNA TGTGCCAGCAGCCATGGGACTAGCGGGGGGGCTGAAGAGACCCAGTACTTC. Amino acids: CASSHGTSGGAEETQYF.

This clonotype was observed many times. The V and J genes are TRBV7-3 and TRBJ2-1; TRBD2 aligns across 11 bases. The CDR3 spans 18 residues. J gave up 0 bases and V 4 bases, and 8 bases lay outside the gene matches. The germline gives CDR1 SGHTA, CDR2 FQGTGA. CDR3 region: CASSSLGTSGSSYNEQFF. The CDR3 region has the DNA TGTGCCAGCAGCTCGTTAGGGACTAGCGGTTCCTCCTACAATGAGCAGTTCTTC.

This clonotype showed up just a few times. The CDR3 DNA reads as TGCGCCAGCAGTGTAGGACAGGGAGGTACCAAAAACATTCAGTACTTC. Translated, it gives CASSVGQGGTKNIQYF. The rearrangement joins TRBV4-1 to TRBJ2-4; TRBD1 agrees at 8 bases. Germline V gene data show CDR1 as MGHRA and CDR2 as YSYEKL. V shed 6 bases, J shed 2 bases, and the junction held 9 bases outside the gene matches. This CDR3 region has 16 residues.

This clonotype was recorded a few times. V gene TRBV4-3 combines with J gene TRBJ2-7; possibly TRBD2 for D (5 bases). The CDR3 runs 16 residues. Trimming took off 3 bases at V and 1 base at J, with 16 bases between the two ends. Per the germline V gene, CDR1 is LGHNA and CDR2 is YSLEER. Written as DNA, the CDR3 is TGCGCCAGCAGCCACGCCAGGATCCGGGGATCCTACGAGCAGTACTTC. It encodes CASSHARIRGSYEQYF.

This clonotype has a handful of counts. For the CDR3, the DNA is TGTGCCAGCAGCCCCGCCGGGACGCAGACCGGGGAGCTGTTTTTT. Translation: CASSPAGTQTGELFF. The rearrangement links TRBV7-2 to TRBJ2-2; D is tentatively TRBD1 or TRBD2 (5 bases each). Trimming took 5 bases from V and 5 from J, leaving 15 bases between them. There are 15 residues in the CDR3. Germline values: CDR1 SGHTA, CDR2 FQGNSA.

This clonotype has more than one count but fewer than ten. The chain is built from TRBV4-1 and TRBJ1-2; D is unresolved. The CDR3 extends over 17 amino acids. Trimming took 1 base from V and 0 from J, leaving 15 bases between them. Germline V lookup: CDR1 MGHRA, CDR2 YSYEKL. For the CDR3, the DNA is TGCGCCAGCAGCCAAGTAGGAGTGAGGAGTACTAACTATGGCTACACCTTC. It encodes CASSQVGVRSTNYGYTF.

The rearrangement links TRBV6-2 or TRBV6-3 to TRBJ2-2; D not resolved. CDR3 length: 12 residues. CDR1 is MNHEY, CDR2 SVGEGT, per germline. Trimming cost V 6 bases and J 5 bases, with 7 bases left between them. The CDR3 DNA reads as TGTGCCAGCAGACTCAGGACCGGGGAGCTGTTTTTT. Its protein product is CASRLRTGELFF.

This rearrangement joins TRBV3-1 to TRBJ2-2; no firm D call. The germline CDR1 and CDR2 sequences are LGHDT and YNNKEL (reference sequence). The CDR3 length is 14 residues. The V end lost 3 bases, the J end lost 3 bases, and 8 bases lay between the germline ends. The CDR3 sequence is CASSHPSYTGELFF. Written as DNA, the CDR3 is TGTGCCAGCAGCCACCCTAGTTACACCGGGGAGCTGTTTTTT.

This chain connects TRBV20-1 to TRBJ2-5, with a tentative D call TRBD2 (7 bases). This CDR3 region has 13 residues. Trimming left V 6 bases short and J 3 bases short, with 14 bases between. Germline V lookup: CDR1 DFQATT, CDR2 SNEGSKA (reference sequence). CDR3 sequence: CSALWGGKETQYF. In DNA, the CDR3 is TGCAGTGCCCTATGGGGGGGCAAAGAGACCCAGTACTTC.